What follows is one TCR beta chain and its context. No antigen is known for it. CDR1 and CDR2 from the germline V gene are MNHEY and SVGAGI. Trimming left V 2 bases short and J 7 bases short, with 3 bases between. The CDR3 is 11 residues long. This entry comes from a study of T cell responses to AZD1222 COVID-19 vaccine. Turning to the study itself: Second doses were pooled across both intervals (about 4 or about 12 weeks). Broader study findings: Seropositive AZD1222 recipients at baseline numbered only five or six. Clonal diversity may have been underestimated in mostly white British donors. CD4 TCRs linked to vaccination spanned spike, dominating at 160-218 and 743-854.

TCRdb's copy holds only in-frame clones and misses some; the assay was immunoSEQ multiplex PCR. Of about 98,000 clones listed, 84% are singletons. The rearrangement uses TRBV6-5 and TRBJ2-1; D gene ambiguous. The sample was peripheral blood, taken on day 0 of AZD1222 vaccination. The origin of this receptor is an adult in good health. The CDR3 DNA reads as TGTGCCAGCAGTTACCTGAATGAGCAGTTCTTC. Its translation: CASSYLNEQFF.